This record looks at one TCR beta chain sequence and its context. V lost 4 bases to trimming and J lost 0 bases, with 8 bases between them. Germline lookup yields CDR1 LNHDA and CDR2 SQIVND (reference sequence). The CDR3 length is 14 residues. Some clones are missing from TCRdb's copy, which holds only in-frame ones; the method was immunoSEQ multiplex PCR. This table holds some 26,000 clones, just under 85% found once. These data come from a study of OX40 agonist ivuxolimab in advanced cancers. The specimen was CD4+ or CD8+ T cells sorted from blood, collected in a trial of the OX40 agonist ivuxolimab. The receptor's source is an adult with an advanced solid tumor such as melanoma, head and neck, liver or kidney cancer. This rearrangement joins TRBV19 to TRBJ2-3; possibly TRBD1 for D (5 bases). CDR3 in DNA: TGTGCCAGTAGTAGTGGGGCCAGCACAGATACGCAGTATTTT. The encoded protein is CASSSGASTDTQYF. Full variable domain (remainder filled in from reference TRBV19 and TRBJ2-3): DGGITQSPKYLFRKEGQNVTLSCEQNLNHDAMYWYRQDPGQGLRLIYYSQIVNDFQKGDIAEGYSVSREKKESFPLTVTSAQKNPTAFYLCASSSGASTDTQYFGPGTRLTVL.